This TCR beta chain is drawn from a study of blood T cell repertoires in COVID-19. For the study at large: Acute and convalescent COVID-19 samples came from the United States, Italy and Spain.

Trimming took 5 bases from V and 4 from J; bases not matched to a gene: 3. The CDR3 extends over 15 amino acids. Germline CDR1 and CDR2: MNHNY and SVGAGI (reference sequence). This clone appeared once. In the study's own analysis: Using reference gene primer amplification, nucleated cell counts were estimated. TCRdb keeps only in-frame clones here, not all; method: immunoSEQ multiplex PCR. V and J calls and clone size are copied from that table; D and trimming were computed from the DNA. The sample has approximately 250,000 clones; around 89% are singletons. V and J are TRBV6-6 and TRBJ2-1; 12 bases agree with TRBD2. The sequence derives from a woman in her thirties or forties with acute COVID-19. The sequenced material came from PBMCs or T cells enriched from blood (not recorded which). The CDR3 is CASSRLAGEYNEQFF. Here the CDR3 DNA reads TGTGCCAGCAGTAGACTAGCGGGAGAGTACAATGAGCAGTTCTTC.